A single sample gave rise to the 24 T cell receptor beta chains below, sequenced in a study of patients and donors after allogeneic stem cell transplantation. TCRdb redid the calling of the RT-PCR reads with MiXCR, one entry per CDR3 protein. This table holds around 70,000 distinct CDR3 sequences, about a quarter found once. The sample comprised blood, either unsorted or a sorted T cell fraction (not recorded which). These receptors came from a human donor who was either an allogeneic HSCT recipient or a stem cell or donor lymphocyte infusion donor (not recorded which). It is not recorded whose cells these are; they may come from a transplant donor.

The V and J genes are TRBV27 and TRBJ1-2; 7 nucleotides match TRBD1. V dropped 0 bases and J dropped 3; count of bases not matched to a gene: 7. The V gene's germline CDR1 is MNHEY and CDR2 SMNVEV (reference sequence). The CDR3 runs 16 residues. CDR3 sequence reads: CASSLSETGMDYGYTF. The DNA of the CDR3 is TGTGCCAGCAGTTTATCGGAGACAGGGATGGACTATGGCTACACCTTC.

This sequence joins TRBV29-1 and TRBJ2-7; D is ambiguous. The CDR3 runs 13 residues. V lost 1 base and J 3 bases, leaving 10 bases between the germline ends. Germline-derived CDR1 and CDR2 are SQVTM and ANQGSEA. Here the CDR3 reads CSVEGRQSYEQYF. The DNA of the CDR3 is TGCAGCGTTGAAGGAAGGCAGAGCTACGAGCAGTACTTC.

This clonotype occurred a few times. The chain joins TRBV12-5 to TRBJ1-4; TRBD1 is a possible D gene (5 bases). Trimming took off 7 bases at V and 8 bases at J, with 11 bases between the two ends. Per germline, CDR1 LGHNT and CDR2 FRNRAP. The CDR3 length is 12 residues. The CDR3 sequence is CASVRDEEKLFF. The CDR3 DNA reads TGTGCTAGTGTGAGGGACGAGGAAAAACTGTTTTTT.

The V gene is TRBV29-1, the J gene TRBJ1-3; D is unresolved. The germline V gene encodes CDR1 SQVTM and CDR2 ANQGSEA. The CDR3 contains 12 residues. V gave up 4 bases and J gave up 4 bases, with 8 bases separating them. CDR3 region: CSVGQSGNTIYF. As DNA, the CDR3 is TGCAGCGTTGGGCAGTCCGGAAACACCATATATTTT.

The chain uses TRBV7-2 and TRBJ1-2; tentatively, D is TRBD1 (5 bases). Germline CDR1 and CDR2: SGHTA and FQGNSA. The V end lost 5 bases, the J end lost 8 bases, and 15 bases lay between the germline ends. The CDR3 covers 13 residues. The CDR3 nucleotides are TGTGCCAGCAGCAAGGGACTCCTTCGGGGCTACACCTTC. It translates to CASSKGLLRGYTF.

This clonotype was counted between two and nine times. This chain connects TRBV7-2 to TRBJ2-5; 7 bases fit TRBD2. The CDR3 runs 15 residues. J was trimmed by 5 bases and V by 4 bases; bases with no gene match: 10. CDR1 is SGHTA and CDR2 is FQGNSA in the germline V gene. CDR3 nucleotides: TGTGCCAGCAGCTCCTTCGGACTAGTGGAGGAGACCCAGTACTTC. This gives the protein CASSSFGLVEETQYF.

This clonotype showed up many times. This chain's CDR3 is CSASGTGAPNEKLFF. The CDR3, as DNA: TGCAGTGCCAGCGGGACAGGGGCCCCTAATGAAAAACTGTTTTTT. The V gene is TRBV20-1, the J gene TRBJ1-4; 10 positions match TRBD1. This CDR3 is built from 15 residues. V was clipped by 6 bases and J by 3 bases; unmatched bases: 7. Germline V CDR1 and CDR2: DFQATT, SNEGSKA (reference sequence).

The sample holds a few counts of this clonotype. The J gene is TRBJ1-3, the V gene TRBV30; no definite D call. The germline gives CDR1 GTSNPN, CDR2 SVGIG (reference sequence). Trimming took off 1 base at V and 5 bases at J, with 0 bases between the two ends. This CDR3 has 10 residues. The CDR3 DNA reads as TGTGCCTGGAGTGGAAACACCATATATTTT. Encoded protein: CAWSGNTIYF.

The chain joins TRBV5-1 to TRBJ2-7; D might be TRBD1 (5 bases). Germline V CDR1 and CDR2: SGHRS, YFSETQ. V dropped 2 bases and J dropped 2 bases, with 11 bases sitting between them. There are 14 residues in the CDR3. For the CDR3, the DNA is TGCGCCAGCAGCTTAGTGCCGGACACCTACGAGCAGTACTTC. Its protein product is CASSLVPDTYEQYF. The variable domain in full, completed from reference TRBV5-1 and TRBJ2-7, reads KAGVTQTPRYLIKTRGQQVTLSCSPISGHRSVSWYQQTPGQGLQFLFEYFSETQRNKGNFPGRFSGRQFSNSRSEMNVSTLELGDSALYLCASSLVPDTYEQYFGPGTRLTVT.

The chain carries TRBV5-4 and TRBJ1-6; D gene unclear. The germline V gene encodes CDR1 SGHNT and CDR2 YYREEE (reference sequence). The V end was cut by 0 bases, the J end by 6 bases, with 4 bases between. This CDR3 spans 13 amino acids. Here the CDR3 DNA reads TGTGCCAGCAGCTTGGGCCTTAATTCACCCCTCCACTTT. Encoded protein: CASSLGLNSPLHF.

This clonotype has just a few counts. This chain connects TRBV10-3 to TRBJ1-2; D not certain. With 3 bases removed from V and 3 bases from J, the gap between germline ends came to 8 bases. The CDR3 runs to 13 residues. Germline V gene data show CDR1 as ENHRY and CDR2 as SYGVKD. The CDR3 nucleotides are TGTGCCATCAGTGACGGGCAGTACTATGGCTACACCTTC. Protein: CAISDGQYYGYTF.

The chain has TRBV12-3 or TRBV12-4 and TRBJ1-1, with 7 nucleotides matching TRBD1. V lost 5 bases, J lost 4 bases, and 10 bases stayed unmatched. This CDR3 comprises 15 residues. Here the CDR3 reads CASSDLGTETTEAFF. CDR3 nucleotide sequence: TGTGCCAGCAGTGACCTCGGGACAGAAACCACTGAAGCTTTCTTT.

The V gene is TRBV9, the J gene TRBJ2-1; 12 positions match TRBD2. The CDR3 spans 17 residues. J lost 9 bases, V lost 0 bases, and 10 bases had no gene match. CDR1 is SGDLS, CDR2 YYNGEE, per germline. For the CDR3, the DNA is TGTGCCAGCAGCGTAGCGGCTAGCGGGGGGGCTGCGGGTGAGCAGTTCTTC. Its protein product is CASSVAASGGAAGEQFF.

The sample holds many counts of this clonotype. This chain connects TRBV5-1 to TRBJ1-1; D gene uncertain. From germline, CDR1 is SGHRS and CDR2 YFSETQ. The V end was cut by 5 bases, the J end by 1 base, with 9 bases between. This CDR3 is 13 amino acids long. CDR3 sequence (DNA): TGCGCCAGCAGGCCCCCCGGGAACACTGAAGCTTTCTTT. Translation gives CASRPPGNTEAFF.

The chain is built from TRBV12-3 or TRBV12-4 and TRBJ1-5; D remains ambiguous. Trimming stripped 3 bases from V and 4 bases from J, with 10 bases between. The length of the CDR3 is 14 residues. The CDR3 DNA follows: TGTGCCAGCAGTTTTTTCCAGGCGAATCAGCCCCAGCATTTT. It yields the protein CASSFFQANQPQHF.

The chain links TRBV7-9 to TRBJ2-1, with D uncertain. This CDR3 comprises 14 residues. Trimming cost V 2 bases and J 3 bases, with 8 bases left between them. Germline loops: CDR1 SEHNR, CDR2 FQNEAQ (reference sequence). CDR3 in amino acids: CASSLTVGYNEQFF. The CDR3, as DNA: TGTGCCAGCAGCTTAACAGTCGGCTACAATGAGCAGTTCTTC.

The rearrangement joins TRBV20-1 to TRBJ1-5; TRBD1 matches at 8 bases. V lost 6 bases and J lost 2; bases outside the gene matches: 3. This CDR3 is built from 13 residues. Germline V gene sequence: CDR1 DFQATT, CDR2 SNEGSKA (reference sequence). Here the CDR3 DNA reads TGCAGTGCGGACAGGGTTGGCAATCAGCCCCAGCATTTT. Residues: CSADRVGNQPQHF.

The V gene is TRBV7-6, the J gene TRBJ1-4; 7 bases are shared with TRBD1. This CDR3 comprises 13 residues. J lost 8 bases, V lost 5 bases, and 5 bases had no gene match. CDR1 SGHVS and CDR2 FNYEAQ come from the germline V gene. The CDR3, as DNA: TGTGCCAGCAGCCTCCTACAGGGGGAAAAACTGTTTTTT. Translating gives CASSLLQGEKLFF.

This clonotype was seen more than once but under ten times. The gene calls are TRBV7-2 and TRBJ2-3; TRBD1 agrees at 9 bases. The V gene's germline CDR1 is SGHTA and CDR2 FQGNSA. There are 15 residues in the CDR3. The V gene end was trimmed by 3 bases and the J gene end by 5 bases; junction bases not matched to a gene: 6. The CDR3 sequence: CASSFGTGGIDTQYF. The CDR3 DNA sequence: TGTGCCAGCAGCTTCGGCACAGGGGGCATAGATACGCAGTATTTT. Variable domain in full (rest from reference TRBV7-2 and TRBJ2-3): GAGVSQSPSNKVTEKGKDVELRCDPISGHTALYWYRQSLGQGLEFLIYFQGNSAPDKSGLPSDRFSAERTGGSVSTLTIQRTQQEDSAVYLCASSFGTGGIDTQYFGPGTRLTVL.

This clonotype appeared a few times. The chain couples TRBV9 to TRBJ2-7, with TRBD1 matching 8 bases. The CDR3 length is 15 residues. Germline CDR1 SGDLS, CDR2 YYNGEE. J was trimmed by 2 bases and V by 0 bases; bases with no gene match: 4. CDR3 amino acids: CASSVEPTGAYEQYF. DNA of the CDR3: TGTGCCAGCAGCGTAGAACCGACAGGGGCCTACGAGCAGTACTTC. The whole variable domain, filled in from reference TRBV9 and TRBJ2-7, reads DSGVTQTPKHLITATGQRVTLRCSPRSGDLSVYWYQQSLDQGLQFLIQYYNGEERAKGNILERFSAQQFPDLHSELNLSSLELGDSALYFCASSVEPTGAYEQYFGPGTRLTVT.

The chain has TRBV7-2 and TRBJ2-5; 8 nucleotides align to TRBD2. There are 13 residues in the CDR3. V lost 5 bases to trimming and J lost 5 bases; unmatched junction nucleotides: 4. Per the germline V gene, CDR1 is SGHTA and CDR2 is FQGNSA. The DNA for the CDR3 is TGTGCCAGCAGCCCCGGGAGGGGTGAGACCCAGTACTTC. Translation gives CASSPGRGETQYF.

V gene TRBV12-3 or TRBV12-4 combines with J gene TRBJ2-1; 10 bases are shared with TRBD2. V was clipped by 3 bases and J by 15 bases; unmatched bases: 8. CDR3 length: 13 amino acids. The chain's CDR3 is CASSLASGGYRFF. The CDR3 DNA reads TGTGCCAGCAGTTTGGCTAGCGGGGGTTATCGGTTCTTC.

The CDR3 coding sequence is TGCAGTGCTAGAAGACAGGGTAACTATGGCTACACCTTC. It specifies CSARRQGNYGYTF. The chain couples TRBV20-1 to TRBJ1-2; 7 bases are shared with TRBD1. Germline V gene data show CDR1 as DFQATT and CDR2 as SNEGSKA (reference sequence). The CDR3 covers 13 residues. V lost 2 bases to trimming and J lost 1 base; unmatched junction nucleotides: 1.

This chain links TRBV6-5 with TRBJ2-3; D gene unclear. Germline CDR1 and CDR2: MNHEY and SVGAGI. V was shortened by 4 bases and J by 4 bases, with 9 bases between the two germline ends. CDR3 length: 13 amino acids. CDR3 sequence (DNA): TGTGCCAGCAGTTTTGGGGAAGCAGATACGCAGTATTTT. Amino acids: CASSFGEADTQYF.